This paragraph reports one TCR beta chain. These data are taken from a study of blood T cell repertoires in COVID-19. Some clones are missing from TCRdb's copy, which holds only in-frame ones; the method was immunoSEQ multiplex PCR. The table includes about 130,000 clones, approximately 81% detected once. This TCR came from a woman aged 25 to 45 who had recovered from COVID-19. What was sequenced was peripheral blood.

CDR3 bases: TGTGCCAGCAGCCAAGAGATGAGCGGGAGCGCCACCGGGGAGCTGTTTTTT. This sequence encodes CASSQEMSGSATGELFF. This chain joins TRBV14 and TRBJ2-2; TRBD2 matches at 8 bases. The CDR3 totals 17 residues. After removal of 0 bases from V and 4 bases from J, the junction contained 7 bases not matched to a gene. Germline V gene data show CDR1 as SGHDN and CDR2 as FVKESK.